This TCR beta chain stems from a study of T cell clones after liver transplantation. Study overall: Samples came from ITN030ST, which attempted immunosuppression withdrawal within 2 years of liver transplantation. Without induction therapy, subjects received standard immunosuppression until 12-24 months post-transplant. General study points: Compared with third party-reactive sequences, donor-reactive ones declined more, independent of withdrawal success.

Here immunoSEQ multiplex PCR was the method, and the copy in TCRdb shows in-frame clones only, minus some. The data show tens of thousands of clones, roughly nine tenths seen once. Note on this clone: Its antigen is still unknown.

The CDR3 is 15 residues long. The V gene is TRBV21-1, the J gene TRBJ2-7; TRBD1 is the table's D call, not checked against the DNA. TRBV21-1 is given as a pseudogene. This TCR was recovered from a human donor who received a liver transplant. The sequencing used CD4+ T cells from blood, collected before liver transplant. The CDR3 bases are TGTGCCAGCAGCGGATGTGTACAGAGCTCCTACGAGCAGTACTTC. This encodes CASSGCVQSSYEQYF.